Each of the 22 T cell receptor beta chains below was sequenced from the same sample in a study of neoadjuvant anti-PD-1 for oral cavity cancer. Generated by immunoSEQ multiplex PCR, the TCRdb table keeps only in-frame clones and is missing some. Among 11,000 to 15,000 clones, about 68% were seen once, and the ten largest hold under 3.5%. Sequences were derived from PBMCs, sampled before nivolumab (anti-PD-1) treatment. Receptors originate from a person aged 35-79 years with oral cavity squamous cell carcinoma.

The chain couples TRBV5-4 to TRBJ2-5; no clear D gene. The germline gives CDR1 SGHNT, CDR2 YYREEE (reference sequence). CDR3 length: 18 residues. V was clipped by 0 bases and J by 0 bases, with 18 bases between them. CDR3 DNA sequence: TGTGCCAGCAGCTTGGGCACCTCTGTGGCCTGGTACCAAGAGACCCAGTACTTC. It is translated as CASSLGTSVAWYQETQYF.

J is TRBJ2-4 and V is TRBV11-2; 8 bases are a match to TRBD2. CDR1 is SGHAT and CDR2 is FQNNGV in the germline V gene. Unmatched junction bases numbered 10, after V lost 0 bases and J lost 0 bases. The CDR3 runs to 19 residues. The CDR3 nucleotides read TGTGCCAGCAGCTTAGATTCCTCAGCGGGGGTAATAGCCAAAAACATTCAGTACTTC. Protein product: CASSLDSSAGVIAKNIQYF.

This clone appeared a few times. V and J are TRBV2 and TRBJ1-5; TRBD1 might be the D (6 bases). The CDR3 loop spans 14 amino acids. V was cut by 7 bases and J by 8 bases, with 18 bases left in between. Germline V lookup: CDR1 SNHLY, CDR2 FYNNEI. CDR3 nucleotides: TGTGCCAGCAACCGGGACAAGCTATATGAGCCCCAGCATTTT. The encoded protein is CASNRDKLYEPQHF.

In its sample, this clone was seen a few times. The chain employs TRBV13 and TRBJ2-3; D is undetermined. The CDR3 runs to 16 residues. Trimming took off 4 bases at V and 0 bases at J, with 14 bases between the two ends. Germline lookup yields CDR1 PRHDT and CDR2 FYEKMQ (reference sequence). DNA of the CDR3: TGTGCCAGCAGCTCCGAGAATATTACTAGCACAGATACGCAGTATTTT. Amino acids: CASSSENITSTDTQYF.

The chain is built from TRBV5-5 and TRBJ2-1, with D unclear. This CDR3 has 16 residues. CDR1 is SGHKS, CDR2 YYEKEE, per germline (reference sequence). The V end was cut by 0 bases, the J end by 0 bases, with 10 bases between. The CDR3: CASSLEGETSYNEQFF. CDR3 sequence (DNA): TGTGCCAGCAGCTTGGAGGGCGAGACCTCCTACAATGAGCAGTTCTTC.

The V and J genes are TRBV2 and TRBJ1-6, with a tentative D call TRBD1 (6 bases). The CDR3 covers 14 residues. Trimming removed 7 bases from V and 0 bases from J, with 7 bases in between. CDR1 SNHLY and CDR2 FYNNEI come from the germline V gene. The CDR3 DNA follows: TGTGCCAGCACGGACAGCTCCTATAATTCACCCCTCCACTTT. It translates to CASTDSSYNSPLHF. Based on the CDR3 plus reference TRBV2 and TRBJ1-6, the full variable domain is EPEVTQTPSHQVTQMGQEVILRCVPISNHLYFYWYRQILGQKVEFLVSFYNNEISEKSEIFDDQFSVERPDGSNFTLKIRSTKLEDSAMYFCASTDSSYNSPLHFGNGTRLTVT.

This rearrangement joins TRBV5-4 to TRBJ2-1; no firm D call. Germline loops: CDR1 SGHNT, CDR2 YYREEE (reference sequence). The CDR3 runs 13 residues. With 2 bases removed from V and 7 bases from J, the gap between germline ends came to 10 bases. DNA for the CDR3: TGTGCCAGCAGCTTCATGGAACAAAATGAGCAGTTCTTC. It codes for CASSFMEQNEQFF.

The chain carries TRBV6-1 and TRBJ2-3; 9 nucleotides match TRBD2. The CDR3 length is 15 residues. The germline V gene has CDR1 MNHNS and CDR2 SASEGT. V shed 8 bases and J 1 base; nucleotides not matched to a gene: 7. In nucleotides, the CDR3 is TGTGCCAGCCGAGGGCGGACTAGCGGCACAGATACGCAGTATTTT. Its translation is CASRGRTSGTDTQYF.

This clone was seen a few times. CDR3 in amino acids: CASSLAGQGRTGELFF. As DNA, the CDR3 is TGTGCCAGCAGCTTGGCGGGACAGGGCCGTACCGGGGAGCTGTTTTTT. The J gene is TRBJ2-2, the V gene TRBV5-4; 9 bases agree with TRBD1. The CDR3 sequence is 16 residues long. Per germline, CDR1 SGHNT and CDR2 YYREEE (reference sequence). Losses at the gene ends were 0 bases for V and 5 bases for J; bases not matched to a gene: 5.

J is TRBJ1-1 and V is TRBV9; 8 bases are shared with TRBD1. Germline V gene data show CDR1 as SGDLS and CDR2 as YYNGEE. The ends lost 3 bases at V and 8 bases at J; junction bases unmatched: 3. CDR3 length: 12 amino acids. CDR3: CASSAGGVEAFF. The CDR3, as DNA: TGTGCCAGCAGCGCAGGGGGCGTAGAAGCTTTCTTT.

This chain uses TRBV19 with TRBJ1-3, with 11 bases aligning to TRBD1. The CDR3 sequence is 12 residues long. Looked up from germline, CDR1 is LNHDA and CDR2 is SQIVND (reference sequence). The V segment lost 8 bases and the J segment 6 bases; nucleotides outside the gene matches: 0. This CDR3 is CASGQGANTIYF. CDR3 bases: TGTGCCAGTGGACAGGGGGCAAACACCATATATTTT. The full variable domain, completed using reference TRBV19 and TRBJ1-3, is DGGITQSPKYLFRKEGQNVTLSCEQNLNHDAMYWYRQDPGQGLRLIYYSQIVNDFQKGDIAEGYSVSREKKESFPLTVTSAQKNPTAFYLCASGQGANTIYFGEGSWLTVV.

V and J are TRBV2 and TRBJ1-1; D is perhaps TRBD1 (5 bases). This CDR3 has 14 residues. CDR1 and CDR2 (germline): SNHLY, FYNNEI. V was clipped by 6 bases and J by 4 bases, with 15 bases between them. In DNA form, the CDR3 reads TGTGCCAGCAGGACAGCCGGTGGTATCACTGAAGCTTTCTTT. Its translation: CASRTAGGITEAFF.

V and J are TRBV5-1 and TRBJ1-5; tentative D call: TRBD1 (5 bases). Trimming took 4 bases from V and 6 from J, leaving 20 bases between them. The CDR3 loop spans 16 amino acids. CDR1 is SGHRS and CDR2 is YFSETQ in the germline V gene. Here the CDR3 reads CASSPGEGTTGQPQHF. CDR3 coding DNA: TGCGCCAGCAGCCCGGGGGAGGGAACGACCGGTCAGCCCCAGCATTTT.

This clone has more than one count but fewer than ten. The chain couples TRBV19 to TRBJ2-3, with D uncertain. The CDR3 has 12 amino acids. Germline V lookup: CDR1 LNHDA, CDR2 SQIVND (reference sequence). V shed 6 bases and J shed 0 bases, with 4 bases lying between them. CDR3 residues: CASSPSTDTQYF. The CDR3 coding sequence is TGTGCCAGTAGCCCAAGCACAGATACGCAGTATTTT. Together with reference TRBV19 and TRBJ2-3, the CDR3 gives the full variable domain: DGGITQSPKYLFRKEGQNVTLSCEQNLNHDAMYWYRQDPGQGLRLIYYSQIVNDFQKGDIAEGYSVSREKKESFPLTVTSAQKNPTAFYLCASSPSTDTQYFGPGTRLTVL.

The V and J genes are TRBV9 and TRBJ1-1; TRBD1 might be the D (6 bases). The CDR3 has 15 residues. Trimming shortened V by 4 bases and J by 0 bases, and 13 bases separated the two germline ends. CDR1 and CDR2 (germline): SGDLS, YYNGEE. CDR3 coding DNA: TGTGCCAGCAGCCCACAGGACAGTTTGAACACTGAAGCTTTCTTT. Its translation: CASSPQDSLNTEAFF.

This chain joins TRBV4-2 and TRBJ1-5, with TRBD1 identical over 8 bases. V gave up 0 bases and J gave up 2 bases; unmatched junction bases: 9. From germline, CDR1 is LGHNA and CDR2 YNFKEQ. The CDR3 sequence is 18 residues long. The CDR3 is CASSQEYRQGAGNQPQHF. CDR3 coding DNA: TGTGCCAGCAGCCAAGAATATCGGCAGGGGGCGGGCAATCAGCCCCAGCATTTT.

The chain couples TRBV5-6 to TRBJ1-2; TRBD1 matches at 7 bases. V dropped 3 bases and J dropped 2; count of bases not matched to a gene: 16. Germline CDR1 reads SGHDT; CDR2 reads YYEEEE. This CDR3 comprises 18 residues. In DNA form, the CDR3 reads TGTGCCAGCAGCTCTGGTGGCTTTCCGGGACAGAGCAACTATGGCTACACCTTC. Translated: CASSSGGFPGQSNYGYTF.

This chain joins TRBV2 and TRBJ2-3; either TRBD1 or TRBD2 may fit D (5 bases each). CDR3 length: 15 amino acids. Trimming took 7 bases from V and 2 from J, leaving 16 bases between them. The germline V gene encodes CDR1 SNHLY and CDR2 FYNNEI. The CDR3 loop is CASTDRGDITDTQYF. CDR3 in DNA: TGTGCCAGCACCGATAGGGGAGACATCACAGATACGCAGTATTTT.

The rearrangement links TRBV4-1 to TRBJ2-2; no firm D call. The CDR3 contains 12 residues. Looked up from germline, CDR1 is MGHRA and CDR2 is YSYEKL. V was cut by 3 bases and J by 3 bases, with 2 bases left in between. CDR3 region: CASSQYTGELFF. Written as DNA, the CDR3 is TGCGCCAGCAGCCAGTACACCGGGGAGCTGTTTTTT.

The chain has TRBV4-1 and TRBJ1-1; perhaps TRBD1 as D (5 bases). V lost 8 bases and J 3 bases, leaving 19 bases between the germline ends. The CDR3 has 15 amino acids. Germline V CDR1 and CDR2: MGHRA, YSYEKL. CDR3 nucleotide sequence: TGCGCCAGCTTTGGAATAGGTCGGGGGGACACTGAAGCTTTCTTT. This gives the protein CASFGIGRGDTEAFF.

This chain uses TRBV6-5 with TRBJ2-7; D unclear. CDR1 MNHEY and CDR2 SVGAGI come from the germline V gene. The CDR3 has 16 residues. The ends were cut back, 0 bases at V and 2 bases at J, with 14 bases in the middle. CDR3 region: CASSYSKTTQTYEQYF. The CDR3 region has the DNA TGTGCCAGCAGTTACTCGAAAACCACGCAGACCTACGAGCAGTACTTC.

The genes are TRBV5-6 and TRBJ2-5; tentatively, D is TRBD1 (7 bases). Trimming stripped 0 bases from V and 6 bases from J, with 12 bases between. The germline V gene encodes CDR1 SGHDT and CDR2 YYEEEE. This CDR3 is built from 14 residues. The CDR3 reads CASSLGAGGKTQYF. CDR3 coding DNA: TGTGCCAGCAGCTTGGGGGCAGGGGGGAAGACCCAGTACTTC.